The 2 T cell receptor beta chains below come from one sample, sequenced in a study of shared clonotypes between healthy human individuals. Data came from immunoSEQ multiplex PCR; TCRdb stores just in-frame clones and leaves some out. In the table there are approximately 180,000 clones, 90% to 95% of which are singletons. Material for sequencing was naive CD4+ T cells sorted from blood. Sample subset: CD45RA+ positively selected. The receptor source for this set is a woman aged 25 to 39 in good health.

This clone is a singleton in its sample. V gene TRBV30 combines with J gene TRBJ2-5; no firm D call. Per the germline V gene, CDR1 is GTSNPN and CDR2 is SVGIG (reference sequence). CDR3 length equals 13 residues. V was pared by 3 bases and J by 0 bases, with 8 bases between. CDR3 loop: CAWSGTYQETQYF. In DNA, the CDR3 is TGTGCCTGGAGCGGCACATACCAAGAGACCCAGTACTTC.

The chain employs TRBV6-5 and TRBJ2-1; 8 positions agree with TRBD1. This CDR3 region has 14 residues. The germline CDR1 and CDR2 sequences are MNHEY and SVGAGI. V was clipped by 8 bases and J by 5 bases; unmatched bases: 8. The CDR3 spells CASAIDRGHNEQFF. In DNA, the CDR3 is TGTGCCAGCGCAATCGACAGGGGTCACAATGAGCAGTTCTTC.